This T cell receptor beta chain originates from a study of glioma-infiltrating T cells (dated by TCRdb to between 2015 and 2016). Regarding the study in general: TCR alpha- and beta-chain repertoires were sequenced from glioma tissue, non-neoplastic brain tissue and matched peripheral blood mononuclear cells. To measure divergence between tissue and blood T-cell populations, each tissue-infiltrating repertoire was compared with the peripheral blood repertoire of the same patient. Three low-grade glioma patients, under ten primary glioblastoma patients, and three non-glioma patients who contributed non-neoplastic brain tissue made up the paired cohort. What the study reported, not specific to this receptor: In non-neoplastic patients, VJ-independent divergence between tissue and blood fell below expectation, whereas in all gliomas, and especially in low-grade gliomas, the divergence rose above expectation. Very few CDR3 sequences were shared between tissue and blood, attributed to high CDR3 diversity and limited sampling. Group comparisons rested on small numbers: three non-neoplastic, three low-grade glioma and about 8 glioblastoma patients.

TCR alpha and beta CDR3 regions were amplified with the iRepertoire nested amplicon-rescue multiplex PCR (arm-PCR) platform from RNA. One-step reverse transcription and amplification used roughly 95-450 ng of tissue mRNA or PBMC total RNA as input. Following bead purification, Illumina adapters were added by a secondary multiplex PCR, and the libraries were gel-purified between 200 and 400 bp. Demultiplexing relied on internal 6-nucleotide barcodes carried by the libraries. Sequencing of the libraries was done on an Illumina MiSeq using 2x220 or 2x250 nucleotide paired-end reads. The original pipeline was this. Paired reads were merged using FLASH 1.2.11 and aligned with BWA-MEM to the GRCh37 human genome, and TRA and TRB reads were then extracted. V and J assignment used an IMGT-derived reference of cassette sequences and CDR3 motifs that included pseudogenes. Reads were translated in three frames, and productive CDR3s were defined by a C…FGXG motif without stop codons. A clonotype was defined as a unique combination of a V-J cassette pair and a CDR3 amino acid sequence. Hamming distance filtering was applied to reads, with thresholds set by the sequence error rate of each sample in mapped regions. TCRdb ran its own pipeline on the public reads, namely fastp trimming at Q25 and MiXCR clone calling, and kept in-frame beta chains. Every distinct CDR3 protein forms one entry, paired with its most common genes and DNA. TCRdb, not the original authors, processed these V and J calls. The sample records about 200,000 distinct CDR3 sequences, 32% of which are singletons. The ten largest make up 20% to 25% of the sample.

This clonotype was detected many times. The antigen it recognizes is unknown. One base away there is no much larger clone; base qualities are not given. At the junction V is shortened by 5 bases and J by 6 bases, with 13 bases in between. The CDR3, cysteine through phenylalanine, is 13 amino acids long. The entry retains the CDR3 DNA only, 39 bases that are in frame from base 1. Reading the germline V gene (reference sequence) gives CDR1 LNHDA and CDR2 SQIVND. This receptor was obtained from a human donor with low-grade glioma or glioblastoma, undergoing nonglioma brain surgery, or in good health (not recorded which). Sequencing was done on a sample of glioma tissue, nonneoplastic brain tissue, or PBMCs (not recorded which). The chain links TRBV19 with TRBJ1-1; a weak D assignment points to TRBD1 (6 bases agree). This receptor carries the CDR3 CASSYTTGSEAFF. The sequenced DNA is TGTGCCAGTAGTTATACCACAGGGTCTGAAGCTTTCTTT.